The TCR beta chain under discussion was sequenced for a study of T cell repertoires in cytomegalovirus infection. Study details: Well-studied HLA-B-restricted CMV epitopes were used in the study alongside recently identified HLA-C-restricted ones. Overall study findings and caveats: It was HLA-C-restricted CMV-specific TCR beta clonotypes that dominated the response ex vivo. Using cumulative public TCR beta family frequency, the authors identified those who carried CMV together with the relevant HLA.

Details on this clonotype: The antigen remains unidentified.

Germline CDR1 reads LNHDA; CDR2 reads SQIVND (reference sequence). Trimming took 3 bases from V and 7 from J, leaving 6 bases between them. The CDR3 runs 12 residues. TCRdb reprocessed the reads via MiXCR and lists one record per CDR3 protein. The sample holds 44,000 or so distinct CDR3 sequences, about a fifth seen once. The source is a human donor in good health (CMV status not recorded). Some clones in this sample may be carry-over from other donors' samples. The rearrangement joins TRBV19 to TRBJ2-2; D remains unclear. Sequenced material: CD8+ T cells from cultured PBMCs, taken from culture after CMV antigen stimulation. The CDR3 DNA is TGTGCCAGTAGTATTGGTGGCGGGGAGCTGTTTTTT. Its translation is CASSIGGGELFF.